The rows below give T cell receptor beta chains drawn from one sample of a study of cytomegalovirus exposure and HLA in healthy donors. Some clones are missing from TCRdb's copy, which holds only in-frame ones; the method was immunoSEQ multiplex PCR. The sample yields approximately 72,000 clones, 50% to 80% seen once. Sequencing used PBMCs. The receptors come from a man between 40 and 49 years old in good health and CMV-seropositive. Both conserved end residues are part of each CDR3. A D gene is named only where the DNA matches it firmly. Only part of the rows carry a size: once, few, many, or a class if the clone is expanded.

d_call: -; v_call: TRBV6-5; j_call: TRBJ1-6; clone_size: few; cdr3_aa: CASSYSIGDGGSPLHF; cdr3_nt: TGTGCCAGCAGTTACTCAATAGGGGATGGTGGATCACCCCTCCACTTT
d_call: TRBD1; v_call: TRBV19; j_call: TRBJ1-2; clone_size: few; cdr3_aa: CASSPGTGHGYTF; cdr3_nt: TGTGCCAGTAGTCCCGGGACAGGGCATGGCTACACCTTC
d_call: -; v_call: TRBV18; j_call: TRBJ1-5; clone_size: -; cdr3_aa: CASSPSGNSNQPQHF; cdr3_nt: TGTGCCAGCTCACCTTCAGGGAACTCCAATCAGCCCCAGCATTTT
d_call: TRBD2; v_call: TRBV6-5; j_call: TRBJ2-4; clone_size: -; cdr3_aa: CASSYGGGQAKNIQYF; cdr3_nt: TGTGCCAGCAGTTACGGCGGGGGGCAGGCCAAAAACATTCAGTACTTC
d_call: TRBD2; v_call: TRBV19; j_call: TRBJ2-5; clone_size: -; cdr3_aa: CASSTERGGLETQYF; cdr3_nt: TGTGCCAGTAGTACCGAGCGGGGGGGCTTGGAGACCCAGTACTTC
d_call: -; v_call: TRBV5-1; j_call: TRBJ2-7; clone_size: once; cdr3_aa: CASSYDNYEQYF; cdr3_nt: TGCGCCAGCAGCTACGACAACTACGAGCAGTACTTC
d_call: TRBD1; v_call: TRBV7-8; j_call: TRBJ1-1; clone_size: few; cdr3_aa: CASSIGQGAITEAFF; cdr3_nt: TGTGCCAGCAGCATCGGACAGGGGGCTATCACTGAAGCTTTCTTT
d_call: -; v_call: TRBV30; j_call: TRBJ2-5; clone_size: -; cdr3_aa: CAWSWGEETQYF; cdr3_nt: TGTGCCTGGAGTTGGGGGGAAGAGACCCAGTACTTC
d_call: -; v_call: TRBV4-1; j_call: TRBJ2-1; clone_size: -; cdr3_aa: CASSQDLTTGLDHEQFF; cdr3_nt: TGCGCCAGCAGCCAAGATCTAACAACAGGCCTTGATCATGAGCAGTTCTTC
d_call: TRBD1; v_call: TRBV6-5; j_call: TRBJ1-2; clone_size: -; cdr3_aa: CASRNRGRGYGYTF; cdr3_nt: TGTGCCAGCAGAAACAGGGGACGGGGCTATGGCTACACCTTC
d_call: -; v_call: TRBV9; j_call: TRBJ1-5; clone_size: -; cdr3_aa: CASSVAVQISNQPQHF; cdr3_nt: TGTGCCAGCAGCGTAGCTGTACAGATTAGCAATCAGCCCCAGCATTTT
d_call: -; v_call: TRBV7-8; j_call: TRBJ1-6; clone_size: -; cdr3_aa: CASSPTVSSPLHF; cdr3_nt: TGTGCCAGCAGCCCGACAGTCTCTTCACCCCTCCACTTT
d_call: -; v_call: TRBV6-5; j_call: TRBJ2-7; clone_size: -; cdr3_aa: CATWGGPYEQYF; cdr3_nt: TGTGCCACCTGGGGGGGCCCCTACGAGCAGTACTTC
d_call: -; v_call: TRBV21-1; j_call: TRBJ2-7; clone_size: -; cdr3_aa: CASNSTVYEQYF; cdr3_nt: TGTGCCAGCAACTCGACTGTTTACGAGCAGTACTTC
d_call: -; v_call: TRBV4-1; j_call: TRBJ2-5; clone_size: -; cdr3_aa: CASSRALPETQYF; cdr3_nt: TGCGCCAGCAGCCGAGCACTGCCGGAGACCCAGTACTTC
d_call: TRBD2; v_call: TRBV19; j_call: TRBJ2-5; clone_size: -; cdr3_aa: CASSIGVAGDGTQYF; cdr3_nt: TGTGCCAGTAGTATAGGGGTAGCGGGGGATGGGACCCAGTACTTC
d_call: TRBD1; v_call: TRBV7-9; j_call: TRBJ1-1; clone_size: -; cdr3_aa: CASSQRDRPTEAFF; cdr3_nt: TGTGCCAGCAGCCAGAGGGACAGACCGACTGAAGCTTTCTTT
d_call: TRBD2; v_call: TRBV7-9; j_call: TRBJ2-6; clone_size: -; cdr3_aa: CASSPGLAVPNSGANVLTF; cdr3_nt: TGTGCCAGCAGCCCAGGACTAGCGGTTCCCAACTCTGGGGCCAACGTCCTGACTTTC
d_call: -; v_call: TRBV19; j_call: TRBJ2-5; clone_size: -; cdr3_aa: CASSMTEPETQYF; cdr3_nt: TGTGCCAGTAGTATGACAGAGCCGGAGACCCAGTACTTC
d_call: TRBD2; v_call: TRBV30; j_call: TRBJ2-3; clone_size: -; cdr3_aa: CAWGGGADTQYF; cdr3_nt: TGTGCCTGGGGTGGGGGGGCAGATACGCAGTATTTT
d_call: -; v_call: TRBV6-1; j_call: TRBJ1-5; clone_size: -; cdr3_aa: CASSERGIGNQPQHF; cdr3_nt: TGTGCCAGCAGTGAAAGGGGGATAGGCAATCAGCCCCAGCATTTT
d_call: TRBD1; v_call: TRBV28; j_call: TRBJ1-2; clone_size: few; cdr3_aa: CASSFLRGQNYGYTF; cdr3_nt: TGTGCCAGCAGTTTCCTGAGGGGGCAGAACTATGGCTACACCTTC
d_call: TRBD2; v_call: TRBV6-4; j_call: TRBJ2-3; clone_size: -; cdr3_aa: CASSRGGGSTDTQYF; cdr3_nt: TGTGCCAGCTCCCGTGGCGGGGGGAGCACAGATACGCAGTATTTT
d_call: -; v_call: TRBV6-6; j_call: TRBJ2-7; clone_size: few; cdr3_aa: CASSHYEQYF; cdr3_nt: TGTGCCAGCAGTCATTACGAGCAGTACTTC
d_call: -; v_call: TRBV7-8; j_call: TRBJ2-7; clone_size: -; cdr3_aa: CASSPARDLGYEQYF; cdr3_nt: TGTGCCAGCAGCCCCGCCAGGGATTTGGGTTACGAGCAGTACTTC
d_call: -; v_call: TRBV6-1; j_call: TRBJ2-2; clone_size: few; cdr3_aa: CASSRENTGELFF; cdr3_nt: TGTGCCAGCAGCCGGGAAAACACCGGGGAGCTGTTTTTT
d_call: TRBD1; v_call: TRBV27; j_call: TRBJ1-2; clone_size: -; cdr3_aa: CASRPTWDRLGDYGYTF; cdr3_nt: TGTGCCAGCAGACCTACCTGGGACAGGCTGGGGGACTATGGCTACACCTTC
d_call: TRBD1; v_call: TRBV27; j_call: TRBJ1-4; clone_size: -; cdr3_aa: CASSLSLGQGETNEKLFF; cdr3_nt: TGTGCCAGCAGTTTATCGCTAGGACAGGGCGAAACTAATGAAAAACTGTTTTTT
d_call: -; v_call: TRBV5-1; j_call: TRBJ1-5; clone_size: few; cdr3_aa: CASSLGGGNQPQHF; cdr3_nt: TGCGCCAGCAGCTTGGGGGGGGGCAATCAGCCCCAGCATTTT
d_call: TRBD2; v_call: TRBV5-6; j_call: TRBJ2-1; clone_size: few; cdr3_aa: CASSSITSGGEQFF; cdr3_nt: TGTGCCAGCAGCTCGATCACTAGCGGGGGGGAGCAGTTCTTC
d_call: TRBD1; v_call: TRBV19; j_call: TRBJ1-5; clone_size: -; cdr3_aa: CASSIGTGVNSNQPQHF; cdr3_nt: TGTGCCAGTAGTATAGGGACAGGGGTCAATAGCAATCAGCCCCAGCATTTT
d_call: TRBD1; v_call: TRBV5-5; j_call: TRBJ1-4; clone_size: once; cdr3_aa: CASSLAGTGGASGEKLFF; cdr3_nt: TGTGCCAGCAGCTTGGCGGGGACAGGGGGCGCCTCGGGTGAAAAACTGTTTTTT
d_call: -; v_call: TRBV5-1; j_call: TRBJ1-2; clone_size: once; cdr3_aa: CASSLEGQGSHGYTF; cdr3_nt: TGCGCCAGCAGCTTGGAGGGGCAGGGCTCCCATGGCTACACCTTC
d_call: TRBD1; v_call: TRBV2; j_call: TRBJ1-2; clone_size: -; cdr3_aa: CASSPTGGSSPIGANYGYTF; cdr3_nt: TGTGCCAGCAGTCCGACAGGGGGTTCGTCGCCAATCGGGGCTAACTATGGCTACACCTTC
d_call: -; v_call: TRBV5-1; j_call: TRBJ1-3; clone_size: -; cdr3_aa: CASSPGDVSGNTIYF; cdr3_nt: TGCGCCAGCAGCCCCGGGGATGTCTCTGGAAACACCATATATTTT
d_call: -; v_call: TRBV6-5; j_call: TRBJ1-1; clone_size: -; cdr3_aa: CASSYADRNTEAFF; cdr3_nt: TGTGCCAGCAGTTACGCGGACAGAAACACTGAAGCTTTCTTT
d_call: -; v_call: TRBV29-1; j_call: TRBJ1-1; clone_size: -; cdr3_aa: CSGKQRGDTEAFF; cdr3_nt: TGCAGCGGGAAACAGCGGGGAGACACTGAAGCTTTCTTT
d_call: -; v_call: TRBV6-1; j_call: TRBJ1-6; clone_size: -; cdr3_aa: CASRGVPYNSPLHF; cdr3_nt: TGTGCCAGCCGGGGGGTGCCCTATAATTCACCCCTCCACTTT
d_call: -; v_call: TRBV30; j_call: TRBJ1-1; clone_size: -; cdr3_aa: CAWIGVNTEAFF; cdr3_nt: TGTGCCTGGATCGGAGTGAACACTGAAGCTTTCTTT
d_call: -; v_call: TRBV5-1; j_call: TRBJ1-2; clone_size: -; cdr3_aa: CASSADLNGYTF; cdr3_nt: TGCGCCAGCAGTGCGGATTTAAATGGCTACACCTTC
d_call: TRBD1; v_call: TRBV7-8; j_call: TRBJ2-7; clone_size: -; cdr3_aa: CASSYGTGSYEQYF; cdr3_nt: TGTGCCAGCAGTTACGGGACAGGTTCCTACGAGCAGTACTTC
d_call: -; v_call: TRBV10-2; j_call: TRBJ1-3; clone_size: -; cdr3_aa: CASSDWGGTSGNTIYF; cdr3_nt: TGCGCCAGCAGTGATTGGGGGGGTACCTCTGGAAACACCATATATTTT
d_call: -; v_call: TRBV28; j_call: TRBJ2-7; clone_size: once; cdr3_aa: CASSLTELYEQYF; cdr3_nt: TGTGCCAGCAGTTTGACGGAGCTATACGAGCAGTACTTC
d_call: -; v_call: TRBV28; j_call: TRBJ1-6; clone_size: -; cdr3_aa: CASSVTGTSPLHF; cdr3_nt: TGTGCCAGCAGCGTAACAGGGACCTCACCCCTCCACTTT
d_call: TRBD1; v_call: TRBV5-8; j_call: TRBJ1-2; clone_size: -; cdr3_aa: CASSLVVMGQGAGGYTF; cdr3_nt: TGTGCCAGCAGCTTGGTCGTAATGGGACAGGGGGCCGGTGGCTACACCTTC
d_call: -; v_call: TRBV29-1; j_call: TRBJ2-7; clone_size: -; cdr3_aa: CSVDLGQGSYEQYF; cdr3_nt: TGCAGCGTTGATTTGGGGCAGGGCTCCTACGAGCAGTACTTC
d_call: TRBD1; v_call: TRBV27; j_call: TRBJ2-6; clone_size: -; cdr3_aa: CASQSRTGRSGANVLTF; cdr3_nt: TGTGCCAGCCAGAGCCGGACAGGGAGATCTGGGGCCAACGTCCTGACTTTC
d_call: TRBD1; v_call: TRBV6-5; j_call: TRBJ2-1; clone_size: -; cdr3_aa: CASRAGTGSYNEQFF; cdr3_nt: TGTGCCAGCAGAGCCGGGACAGGGTCCTACAATGAGCAGTTCTTC
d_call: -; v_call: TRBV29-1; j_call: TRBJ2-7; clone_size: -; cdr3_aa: CSVELPKGESSYEQYF; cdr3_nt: TGCAGCGTTGAGCTCCCGAAGGGGGAGAGCTCCTACGAGCAGTACTTC
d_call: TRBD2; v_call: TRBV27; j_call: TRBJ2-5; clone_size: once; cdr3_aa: CASSSTSGGETQYF; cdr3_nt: TGTGCCAGCAGCTCGACTAGCGGGGGGGAGACCCAGTACTTC
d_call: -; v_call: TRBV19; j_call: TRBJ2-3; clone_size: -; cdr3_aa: CASSRLTGSTDTQYF; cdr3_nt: TGTGCCAGTAGTAGGCTCACGGGGAGCACAGATACGCAGTATTTT
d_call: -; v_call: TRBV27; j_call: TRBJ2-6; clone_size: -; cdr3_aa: CASSFWSGRYSGANVLAF; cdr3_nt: TGTGCCAGCAGTTTTTGGTCGGGCAGGTACTCTGGGGCCAACGTCCTGGCTTTC
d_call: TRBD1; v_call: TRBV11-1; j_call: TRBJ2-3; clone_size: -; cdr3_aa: CASSSSFQPGQGSTDTQYF; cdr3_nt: TGTGCCAGCAGCTCCTCTTTTCAACCGGGACAGGGGAGCACAGATACGCAGTATTTT